These 5 T cell receptor beta chains were sequenced from one sample in a study of molecular identifiers for immune sequencing clone quantification. TCRdb reanalysed the PCR reads using MiXCR and keeps one entry per CDR3 protein. The repertoire consists of just under 650,000 distinct CDR3 sequences, with less than 20% occurring once and the leading ten covering roughly 0.85%. The sample taken for sequencing was naive CD8+ T cells from blood, with Jurkat cell RNA spiked in. Regarding subset: FACS-sorted CD8+CD4-CCR7+CD45RA+ naive T cells. The source of these receptors is a human donor in good health. Some libraries in this study had Jurkat cell RNA spiked in.

This clonotype was seen at least ten times. The chain joins TRBV19 to TRBJ2-7; TRBD2 agrees at 14 bases. The CDR3 contains 15 residues. J lost 8 bases, V lost 6 bases, and 9 bases had no gene match. CDR1 is LNHDA and CDR2 is SQIVND in the germline V gene (reference sequence). The CDR3 protein is CASSPAGLAGDQQYF. In DNA form, the CDR3 reads TGTGCCAGTAGCCCGGCGGGACTAGCGGGAGACCAGCAGTACTTC.

This clonotype was counted many times. The rearrangement joins TRBV30 to TRBJ2-1; 8 bases match TRBD2. Losses at the gene ends were 5 bases for V and 4 bases for J; bases not matched to a gene: 10. Germline CDR1 and CDR2: GTSNPN and SVGIG (reference sequence). The CDR3 is 15 amino acids. The CDR3: CAWDLHSGEYNEQFF. In DNA form, the CDR3 reads TGTGCCTGGGACCTCCATAGCGGGGAGTACAATGAGCAGTTCTTC.

This clonotype was recorded at least ten times. The genes are TRBV7-2 and TRBJ1-5; D unclear. Trimming took off 2 bases at V and 1 base at J, with 3 bases between the two ends. Germline V gene data show CDR1 as SGHTA and CDR2 as FQGNSA. The CDR3 loop spans 13 amino acids. The CDR3 bases are TGTGCCAGCAGCTTATGGAGCAATCAGCCCCAGCATTTT. This sequence encodes CASSLWSNQPQHF.

The table lists this clonotype with a few counts. The chain employs TRBV5-5 and TRBJ2-7; D perhaps matches TRBD1 (6 bases). Trimming shortened V by 1 base and J by 3 bases, and 11 bases separated the two germline ends. The germline V gene has CDR1 SGHKS and CDR2 YYEKEE (reference sequence). The CDR3 loop spans 14 amino acids. CDR3 DNA: TGTGCCAGCAGCTTGTGGCTAGGGGGCTACGAGCAGTACTTC. Its protein is CASSLWLGGYEQYF. Full variable domain (missing parts from reference TRBV5-5 and TRBJ2-7): DAGVTQSPTHLIKTRGQQVTLRCSPISGHKSVSWYQQVLGQGPQFIFQYYEKEERGRGNFPDRFSARQFPNYSSELNVNALLLGDSALYLCASSLWLGGYEQYFGPGTRLTVT.

In its sample, this clonotype was seen many times. The genes are TRBV10-3 and TRBJ2-5; TRBD1 agrees at 7 bases. This CDR3 spans 16 amino acids. The germline V gene encodes CDR1 ENHRY and CDR2 SYGVKD. With V trimmed by 3 bases and J by 0 bases, 7 bases remained unmatched. CDR3 residues: CAISDPGRGYQETQYF. The DNA of the CDR3 is TGTGCCATCAGTGACCCTGGCAGGGGGTACCAAGAGACCCAGTACTTC.